A single sample is the source of the 5 T cell receptor beta chains below, sequenced in a study of shared clonotypes between healthy human individuals. The assay was immunoSEQ multiplex PCR, and TCRdb's table has in-frame clones only and misses some. The sample gives some 2 million clones, 90% to 95% of which show up once; roughly 0.13% is in the top ten. Sequencing used naive CD4+ T cells sorted from blood. Specified subset: CD45RA+ positively selected. The source is a man younger than 35 in good health.

This chain connects TRBV9 to TRBJ1-2, with a possible D match to TRBD1 (6 bases). V gave up 1 base and J gave up 0 bases, with 16 bases separating them. The CDR3 has 17 amino acids. The germline CDR1 and CDR2 sequences are SGDLS and YYNGEE. In DNA form, the CDR3 reads TGTGCCAGCAGCGTAACCGGGACACCTATTACTAACTATGGCTACACCTTC. Its protein is CASSVTGTPITNYGYTF.

The CDR3 sequence: CASSLAGLRPDTEAFF. The CDR3 region has the DNA TGTGCCAGCAGCTTGGCCGGTCTTCGACCGGACACTGAAGCTTTCTTT. The gene calls are TRBV5-4 and TRBJ1-1; no clear D gene. The CDR3 totals 16 residues. V was clipped by 0 bases and J by 3 bases, with 15 bases between them. Germline CDR1 reads SGHNT; CDR2 reads YYREEE (reference sequence).

V gene TRBV6-5 combines with J gene TRBJ2-7, with TRBD2 identical over 7 bases. The V and J ends lost 6 bases and 1 base, in that order; junction bases with no gene match: 9. Germline assignment: CDR1 MNHEY and CDR2 SVGAGI. The CDR3 spans 15 residues. The CDR3 region is CASSPVSGGSYEQYF. For the CDR3, the DNA is TGTGCCAGCAGCCCCGTCTCGGGAGGTTCCTACGAGCAGTACTTC.

For this clone: A far more abundant clone sits one base away, making this likely a read error. Additional DNA sequences in this sample encode the identical CDR3. V and J are TRBV30 and TRBJ1-1, with D hard to call. The CDR3 is 13 residues long. From germline, CDR1 is GTSNPN and CDR2 SVGIG (reference sequence). The CDR3 loop is CAWSPDMRTEAFF. DNA for the CDR3: TGCGCCTGGAGTCCCGATATGCGGACTGAAGCTTTCTTT.

The chain employs TRBV2 and TRBJ2-7; maybe TRBD1 (7 bases). V was trimmed by 4 bases and J by 5 bases, leaving 18 bases between them. This CDR3 contains 15 residues. Germline V lookup: CDR1 SNHLY, CDR2 FYNNEI. In nucleotides, the CDR3 is TGTGCCAGCAGTGGATCGGGGGCCAGGGGGAACGAGCAGTACTTC. Encoded protein: CASSGSGARGNEQYF.